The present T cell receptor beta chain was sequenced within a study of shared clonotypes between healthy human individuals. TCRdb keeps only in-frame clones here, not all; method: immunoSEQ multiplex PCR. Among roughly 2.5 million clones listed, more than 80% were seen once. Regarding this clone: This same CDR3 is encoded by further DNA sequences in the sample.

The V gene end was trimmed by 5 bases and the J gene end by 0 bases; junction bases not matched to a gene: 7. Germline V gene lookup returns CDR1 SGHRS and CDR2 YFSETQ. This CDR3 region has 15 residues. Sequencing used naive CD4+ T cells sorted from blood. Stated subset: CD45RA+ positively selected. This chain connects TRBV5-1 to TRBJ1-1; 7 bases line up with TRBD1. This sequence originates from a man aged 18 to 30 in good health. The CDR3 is CASSSGQTMNTEAFF. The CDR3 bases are TGCGCCAGCAGTTCGGGACAGACAATGAACACTGAAGCTTTCTTT.